The T cell receptor (beta chain) described here comes from a study of a mutant IDH1 vaccine in newly diagnosed glioma. Study details: Most had both radiotherapy and temozolomide beforehand; others had only one. Week 35 brought visit V12, which was followed by visit V13 at week 47. Notes on the study in general: Among all patients, vaccine-induced immune responses occurred in about 93%.

Comments on this clone: Its antigen is currently unknown.

Profiled with immunoSEQ multiplex PCR; TCRdb holds only in-frame clones, not every one. There are tens of thousands of clones in the sample; approximately 75% occur only once, and over 4.5% lies in the top ten. Germline CDR1 MNHEY, CDR2 SVGAGI. The J segment lost 2 bases and the V segment lost 2 bases, leaving 7 bases of the junction unmatched. This CDR3 comprises 16 residues. Time point reported: week 47, end of study. One vaccine dose held 300 ug of mutant IDH1 20-mer peptide and came with topical imiquimod. Sequenced material: PBMCs, taken from a glioma patient whose treatment included an IDH1 peptide vaccine. The rearrangement uses TRBV6-5 and TRBJ2-3; 7 nucleotides match TRBD2. The sequence derives from a man aged 50-59 years with glioma. For the CDR3, the DNA is TGTGCCAGCAGTTACAAACGGGGGGACTCCACAGATACGCAGTATTTT. Translating it yields CASSYKRGDSTDTQYF.